The clone carrying this T cell receptor beta chain was observed at least ten times. What it binds is unknown. TCRdb independently ran MiXCR on the 5' RACE reads; one entry per CDR3 protein. The table shows 55,000 to 80,000 distinct CDR3 sequences, with over 10% occurring only once. This CDR3 is built from 15 residues. V was clipped by 7 bases and J by 5 bases; unmatched bases: 11. The data are from a study of early T cells in non-severe SARS-CoV-2 infection. Study details: Chains from this unsorted whole-blood bulk RNA could not be paired.

Study-wide findings and caveats: Private and CD4 specificities were missed by VDJdb matching, which favored anti-spike CD8 responses.

The sample was whole blood, taken at baseline. The TCR comes from an adult who was a healthcare worker with PCR-confirmed SARS-CoV-2 infection or an uninfected control (not recorded which). The V and J genes are TRBV12-3 or TRBV12-4 and TRBJ1-2; 9 bases fit TRBD1. The CDR3 DNA sequence: TGTGCCAGCACCTTCGGAGAGGACAGGGGATATGGCTACACCTTC. The encoded protein is CASTFGEDRGYGYTF.